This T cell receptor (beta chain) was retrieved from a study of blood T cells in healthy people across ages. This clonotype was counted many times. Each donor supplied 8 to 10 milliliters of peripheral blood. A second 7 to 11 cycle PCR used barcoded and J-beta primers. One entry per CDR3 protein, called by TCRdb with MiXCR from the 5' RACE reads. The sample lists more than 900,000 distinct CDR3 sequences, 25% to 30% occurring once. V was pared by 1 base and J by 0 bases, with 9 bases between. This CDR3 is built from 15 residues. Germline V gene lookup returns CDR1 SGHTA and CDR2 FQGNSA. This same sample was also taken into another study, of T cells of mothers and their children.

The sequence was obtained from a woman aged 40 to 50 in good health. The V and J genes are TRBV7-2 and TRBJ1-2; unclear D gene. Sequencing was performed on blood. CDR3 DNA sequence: TGTGCCAGCAGCTTAGTGCGGGTAGCTAACTATGGCTACACCTTC. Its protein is CASSLVRVANYGYTF.